A single sample is the source of the 18 T cell receptor beta chains below, sequenced in a study of cytomegalovirus exposure and HLA in healthy donors. PCR used 60 Vbeta primers and 13 Jbeta primers. Generated by immunoSEQ multiplex PCR, the TCRdb table keeps only in-frame clones and is missing some. The data show roughly 150,000 clones, with 64% seen just once and less than 3.5% held by the top ten. The sample taken for sequencing was PBMCs. The receptor set was obtained from a woman under 40 in good health and CMV-seropositive.

In its sample, this clone was seen a few times. This rearrangement joins TRBV28 to TRBJ1-1, with TRBD1 identical over 11 bases. The CDR3 is made up of 18 amino acids. The germline CDR1 and CDR2 sequences are MDHEN and SYDVKM. J gave up 3 bases and V 6 bases, and 15 bases lay outside the gene matches. The CDR3 here is CASSRWTGGASSHTEAFF. In DNA form, the CDR3 reads TGTGCCAGCAGCCGGTGGACAGGGGGCGCCTCCTCTCACACTGAAGCTTTCTTT.

The CDR3 nucleotides read TGTGCCAGCAGCTTGGCGGGGGCTGGGGCCAACGTCCTGACTTTC. Protein product: CASSLAGAGANVLTF. The chain links TRBV5-6 to TRBJ2-6; weak D call: TRBD2 (6 bases). Germline loops: CDR1 SGHDT, CDR2 YYEEEE. Trimming pared 0 bases from V and 2 bases from J, leaving 6 bases between. The CDR3 spans 15 residues.

This clone showed up just a few times. The rearrangement uses TRBV19 and TRBJ2-6, with a weak D call TRBD2 (6 bases). The V end was cut by 8 bases, the J end by 0 bases, with 14 bases between. The CDR3 has 16 residues. Germline values: CDR1 LNHDA, CDR2 SQIVND (reference sequence). CDR3 protein: CASRPRGTSGANVLTF. The CDR3 region has the DNA TGTGCCAGTCGCCCCCGGGGGACCTCTGGGGCCAACGTCCTGACTTTC.

The chain uses TRBV9 and TRBJ2-3; D is possibly TRBD1 (6 bases). V was pared by 0 bases and J by 2 bases, with 10 bases between. CDR3 length equals 15 residues. CDR1 is SGDLS, CDR2 YYNGEE, per germline. The CDR3 sequence is CASSVEQGNTDTQYF. The CDR3 nucleotides read TGTGCCAGCAGCGTAGAACAGGGAAACACAGATACGCAGTATTTT.

The chain joins TRBV2 to TRBJ1-4; D may be TRBD1 (5 bases). The CDR3 runs 12 residues. V lost 9 bases to trimming and J lost 7 bases, with 12 bases between them. Germline lookup yields CDR1 SNHLY and CDR2 FYNNEI. CDR3 bases: TGTGCCAGTCAGGGTTCGGGTGAAAAACTGTTTTTT. It encodes CASQGSGEKLFF.

In its sample, this clone was seen a few times. The J gene is TRBJ1-5, the V gene TRBV10-3, with a possible D match to TRBD1 (5 bases). The CDR3 length is 13 residues. Germline loops: CDR1 ENHRY, CDR2 SYGVKD. V lost 10 bases to trimming and J lost 8 bases, with 18 bases between them. CDR3 residues: CATRGGGKEPQHF. DNA for the CDR3: TGTGCCACCCGGGGGGGAGGAAAGGAGCCCCAGCATTTT.

The J gene is TRBJ2-5, the V gene TRBV6-6, with 8 bases fitting TRBD1. Germline CDR1 is MNHNY and CDR2 is SVGAGI (reference sequence). Losses at the gene ends were 1 base for V and 5 bases for J; bases not matched to a gene: 0. This CDR3 is built from 13 residues. The CDR3 DNA sequence: TGTGCCAGCAGTTACTACAGGGGGGAGACCCAGTACTTC. Amino acids: CASSYYRGETQYF.

The J gene is TRBJ2-5, the V gene TRBV2, with a tentative D call TRBD2 (5 bases). This CDR3 is 16 amino acids long. CDR1 and CDR2 (germline): SNHLY, FYNNEI. The V gene lost 6 bases and the J gene lost 5 bases, with 22 bases spanning the gap. The DNA of the CDR3 is TGTGCCAGCAGAGAATATATTAACGAAAGGAGGGAGACCCAGTACTTC. Translation: CASREYINERRETQYF.

The CDR3 reads CASRTGPNSGNTIYF. Here the CDR3 DNA reads TGTGCCAGCAGGACTGGGCCGAACTCTGGAAACACCATATATTTT. The V and J genes are TRBV19 and TRBJ1-3; D gene unclear. The CDR3 length is 15 residues. The germline V gene has CDR1 LNHDA and CDR2 SQIVND (reference sequence). V dropped 9 bases and J dropped 0 bases, with 15 bases sitting between them.

This chain uses TRBV11-2 with TRBJ2-5; 7 bases map to TRBD1. The CDR3 is 12 residues long. The V segment lost 6 bases and the J segment 5 bases; nucleotides outside the gene matches: 3. Germline V lookup: CDR1 SGHAT, CDR2 FQNNGV. The CDR3 loop is CASSRGPETQYF. CDR3 nucleotides: TGTGCCAGCAGTAGGGGGCCGGAGACCCAGTACTTC.

This chain uses TRBV18 with TRBJ1-1; D is undetermined. The CDR3 has 13 residues. Germline V lookup: CDR1 KGHSH, CDR2 LQKENI. Trimming shortened V by 2 bases and J by 6 bases, and 10 bases separated the two germline ends. The DNA for the CDR3 is TGTGCCAGCTCACCAATAGAGGGTTCTGAAGCTTTCTTT. As protein: CASSPIEGSEAFF.

This clone was picked up a small number of times. V usage is TRBV7-2 and J usage is TRBJ1-1; maybe TRBD1 (5 bases). The ends were cut back, 3 bases at V and 5 bases at J, with 16 bases in the middle. The CDR3 extends over 15 amino acids. Germline CDR1 and CDR2: SGHTA and FQGNSA. The CDR3 region has the DNA TGTGCCAGCAGCTTCATCAGGGAAGTAGGAACTGAAGCTTTCTTT. This gives the protein CASSFIREVGTEAFF.

The chain is built from TRBV5-6 and TRBJ1-2; a possible D gene is TRBD1 (6 bases). Germline-derived CDR1 and CDR2 are SGHDT and YYEEEE. This CDR3 is 14 amino acids long. With 4 bases removed from V and 1 base from J, the gap between germline ends came to 11 bases. CDR3 loop: CASSAWTVNYGYTF. DNA of the CDR3: TGTGCCAGCAGCGCTTGGACAGTTAACTATGGCTACACCTTC.

In its sample, this clone was seen once. V gene TRBV2 combines with J gene TRBJ1-6; a possible D gene is TRBD1 (6 bases). V was clipped by 6 bases and J by 5 bases, with 11 bases between them. Germline V gene lookup returns CDR1 SNHLY and CDR2 FYNNEI. The CDR3 has 14 amino acids. CDR3 bases: TGTGCCAGCAGCCAGGGGTCCAATAATTCACCCCTCCACTTT. It encodes CASSQGSNNSPLHF.

This sequence joins TRBV4-1 and TRBJ1-5, with no clear D. The CDR3 loop spans 14 amino acids. With 4 bases removed from V and 2 bases from J, the gap between germline ends came to 9 bases. From germline, CDR1 is MGHRA and CDR2 YSYEKL. CDR3 nucleotides: TGCGCCAGCAGCCCCCTGTCGGGCAATCAGCCCCAGCATTTT. This encodes CASSPLSGNQPQHF.

The genes are TRBV7-9 and TRBJ2-7; D gene unclear. This CDR3 has 13 amino acids. Germline CDR1 is SEHNR and CDR2 is FQNEAQ (reference sequence). With 1 base removed from V and 3 bases from J, the gap between germline ends came to 7 bases. As DNA, the CDR3 is TGTGCCAGCAGCTTAGTAGATCACTACGAGCAGTACTTC. Protein: CASSLVDHYEQYF. Full variable domain (outside the CDR3, taken from reference TRBV7-9 and TRBJ2-7): DTGVSQNPRHKITKRGQNVTFRCDPISEHNRLYWYRQTLGQGPEFLTYFQNEAQLEKSRLLSDRFSAERPKGSFSTLEIQRTEQGDSAMYLCASSLVDHYEQYFGPGTRLTVT.

The count of this clone is one. The CDR3 DNA sequence: TGTGCCTGGAGTGTACGGTGGGAGCAGTACTTC. Translation: CAWSVRWEQYF. This chain connects TRBV30 to TRBJ2-7, with D unresolved. The V end was cut by 0 bases, the J end by 7 bases, with 7 bases between. This CDR3 is 11 amino acids long. The germline V gene has CDR1 GTSNPN and CDR2 SVGIG (reference sequence).

The CDR3 coding sequence is TGTGCCAGCAGACAAGTGGACAGGGAGGGGAAAGCTTTCTTT. Translating it yields CASRQVDREGKAFF. The chain uses TRBV27 and TRBJ1-1; 8 nucleotides match TRBD1. Losses at the gene ends were 6 bases for V and 9 bases for J; bases not matched to a gene: 12. The CDR3 loop spans 14 amino acids. Germline V gives CDR1 MNHEY, CDR2 SMNVEV (reference sequence).